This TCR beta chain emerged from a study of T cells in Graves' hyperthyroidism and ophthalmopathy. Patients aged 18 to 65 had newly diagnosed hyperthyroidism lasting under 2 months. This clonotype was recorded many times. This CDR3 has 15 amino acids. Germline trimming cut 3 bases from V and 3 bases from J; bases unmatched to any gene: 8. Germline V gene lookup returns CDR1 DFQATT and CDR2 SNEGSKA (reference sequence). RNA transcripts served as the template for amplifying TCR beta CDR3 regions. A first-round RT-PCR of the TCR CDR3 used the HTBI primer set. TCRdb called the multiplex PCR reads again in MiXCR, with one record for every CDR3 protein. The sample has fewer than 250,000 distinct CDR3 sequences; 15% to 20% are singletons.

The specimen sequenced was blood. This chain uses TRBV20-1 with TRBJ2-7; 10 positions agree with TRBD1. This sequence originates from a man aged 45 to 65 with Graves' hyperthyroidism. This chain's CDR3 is CSASYPRDRGYEQYF. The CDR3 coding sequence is TGCAGTGCTAGTTATCCCCGGGACAGGGGCTACGAGCAGTACTTC.